Sequencing of this TCR beta chain was carried out in a study of identical twins. Findings of the study overall: Weaker excess twin sharing was observed in beta out-of-frame sequences. Fewer insertions characterized abundant cord blood beta clonotypes, whereas memory repertoires showed none. Analyses of zero insertions could be partly confounded by invariant MAIT and iNKT cells.

This clonotype has a handful of counts. No antigen is known for it. Template switching (which added a universal primer site) was used, and cDNA carried unique molecular identifiers. A single record per CDR3 protein comes from TCRdb applying MiXCR to the 5' RACE reads. The sample lists about 210,000 distinct CDR3 sequences, approximately 9% occurring once. The CDR3 runs to 14 residues. Per the germline V gene, CDR1 is SGHDT and CDR2 is YYEEEE. J was trimmed by 7 bases and V by 4 bases; bases with no gene match: 9. The source is a woman aged 18 to 35 in good health. This chain links TRBV5-6 with TRBJ1-1; 8 bases are a match to TRBD1. Sequencing used memory (CD45RO+) T cells sorted from blood. The CDR3 DNA reads TGTGCCAGCAGCCGATCCGGACAGGGCATTGAAGCTTTCTTT. Its translation: CASSRSGQGIEAFF.